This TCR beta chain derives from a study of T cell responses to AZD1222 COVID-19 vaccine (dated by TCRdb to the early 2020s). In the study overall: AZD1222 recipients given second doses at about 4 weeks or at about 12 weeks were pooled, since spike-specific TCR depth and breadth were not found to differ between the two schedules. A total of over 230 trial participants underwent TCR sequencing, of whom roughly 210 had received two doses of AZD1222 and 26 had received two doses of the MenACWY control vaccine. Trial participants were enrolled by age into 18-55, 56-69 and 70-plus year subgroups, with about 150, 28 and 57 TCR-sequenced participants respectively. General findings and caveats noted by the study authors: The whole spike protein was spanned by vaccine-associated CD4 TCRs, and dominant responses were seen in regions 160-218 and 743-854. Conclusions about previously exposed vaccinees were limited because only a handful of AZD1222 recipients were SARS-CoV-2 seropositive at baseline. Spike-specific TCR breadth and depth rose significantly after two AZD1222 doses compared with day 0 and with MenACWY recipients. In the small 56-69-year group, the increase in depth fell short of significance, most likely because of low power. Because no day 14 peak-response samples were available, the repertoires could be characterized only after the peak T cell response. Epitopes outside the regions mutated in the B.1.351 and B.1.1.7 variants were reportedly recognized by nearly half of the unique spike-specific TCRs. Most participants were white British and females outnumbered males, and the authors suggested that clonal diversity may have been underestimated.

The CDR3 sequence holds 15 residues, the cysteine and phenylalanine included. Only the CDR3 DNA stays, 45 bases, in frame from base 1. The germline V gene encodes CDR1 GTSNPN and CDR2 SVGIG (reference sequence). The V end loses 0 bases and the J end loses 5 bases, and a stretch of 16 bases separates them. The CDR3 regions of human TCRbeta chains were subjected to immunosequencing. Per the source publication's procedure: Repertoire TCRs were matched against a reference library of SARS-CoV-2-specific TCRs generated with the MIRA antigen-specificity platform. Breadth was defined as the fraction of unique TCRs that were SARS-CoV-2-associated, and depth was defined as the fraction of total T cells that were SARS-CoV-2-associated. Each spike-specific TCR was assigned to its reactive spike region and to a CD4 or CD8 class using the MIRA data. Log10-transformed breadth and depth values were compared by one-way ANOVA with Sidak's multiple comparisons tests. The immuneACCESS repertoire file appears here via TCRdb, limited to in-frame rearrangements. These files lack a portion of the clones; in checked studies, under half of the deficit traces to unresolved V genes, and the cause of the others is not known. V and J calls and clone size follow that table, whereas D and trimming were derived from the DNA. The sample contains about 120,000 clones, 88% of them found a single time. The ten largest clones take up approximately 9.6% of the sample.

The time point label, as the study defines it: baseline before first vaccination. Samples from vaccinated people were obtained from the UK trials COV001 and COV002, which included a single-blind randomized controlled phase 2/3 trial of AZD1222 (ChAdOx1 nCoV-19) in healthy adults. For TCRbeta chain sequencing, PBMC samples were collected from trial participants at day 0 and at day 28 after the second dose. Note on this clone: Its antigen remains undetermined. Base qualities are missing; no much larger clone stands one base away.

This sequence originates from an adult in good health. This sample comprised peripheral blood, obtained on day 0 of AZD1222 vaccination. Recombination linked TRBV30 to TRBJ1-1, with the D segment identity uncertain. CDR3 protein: CAWSVSGVSHTEAFF. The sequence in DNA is TGTGCCTGGAGTGTTAGTGGGGTTAGTCATACTGAAGCTTTCTTT.